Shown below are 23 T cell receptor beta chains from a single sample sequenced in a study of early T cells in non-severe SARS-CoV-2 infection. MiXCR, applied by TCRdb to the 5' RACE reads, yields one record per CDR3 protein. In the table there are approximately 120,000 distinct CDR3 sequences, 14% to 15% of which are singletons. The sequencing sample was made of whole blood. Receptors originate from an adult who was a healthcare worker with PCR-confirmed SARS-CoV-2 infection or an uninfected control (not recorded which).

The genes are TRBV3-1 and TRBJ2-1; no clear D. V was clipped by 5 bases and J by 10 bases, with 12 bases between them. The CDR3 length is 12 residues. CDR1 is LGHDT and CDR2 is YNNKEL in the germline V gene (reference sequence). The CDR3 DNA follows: TGTGCCAGCAGCACGGACGGCGGCGAGCAGTTCTTC. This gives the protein CASSTDGGEQFF.

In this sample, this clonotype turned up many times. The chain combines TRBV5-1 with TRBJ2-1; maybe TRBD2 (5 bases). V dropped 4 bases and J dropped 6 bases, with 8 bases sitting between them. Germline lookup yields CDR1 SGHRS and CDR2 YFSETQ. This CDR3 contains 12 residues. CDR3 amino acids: CASSRGVNEQFF. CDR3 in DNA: TGCGCCAGCAGCCGGGGTGTCAATGAGCAGTTCTTC.

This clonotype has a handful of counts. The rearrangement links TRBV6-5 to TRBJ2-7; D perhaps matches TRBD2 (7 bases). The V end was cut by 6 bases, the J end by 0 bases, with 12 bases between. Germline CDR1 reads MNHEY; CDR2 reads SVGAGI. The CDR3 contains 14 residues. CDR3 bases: TGTGCCAGCAGGGGGGGGCTTAGCTCCTACGAGCAGTACTTC. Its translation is CASRGGLSSYEQYF.

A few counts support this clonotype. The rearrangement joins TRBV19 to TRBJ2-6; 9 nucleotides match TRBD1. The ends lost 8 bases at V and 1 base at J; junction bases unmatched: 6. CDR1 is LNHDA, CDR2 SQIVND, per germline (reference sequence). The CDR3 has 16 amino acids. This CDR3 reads CASGDRDYSGANVLTF. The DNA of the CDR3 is TGTGCCAGTGGGGACAGGGATTATTCTGGGGCCAACGTCCTGACTTTC.

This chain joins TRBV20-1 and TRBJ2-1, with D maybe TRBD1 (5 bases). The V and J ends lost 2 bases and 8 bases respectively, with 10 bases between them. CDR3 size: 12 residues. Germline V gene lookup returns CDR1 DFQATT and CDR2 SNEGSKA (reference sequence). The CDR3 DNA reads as TGCAGTGCTAGACAGGGCCAGCATGAGCAGTTCTTC. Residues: CSARQGQHEQFF.

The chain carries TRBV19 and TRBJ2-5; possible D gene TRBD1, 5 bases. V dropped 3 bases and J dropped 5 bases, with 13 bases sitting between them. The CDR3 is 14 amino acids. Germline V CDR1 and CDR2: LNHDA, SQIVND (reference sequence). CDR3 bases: TGTGCCAGTAGTATCCCAGGGTCGGTCGAGACCCAGTACTTC. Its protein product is CASSIPGSVETQYF.

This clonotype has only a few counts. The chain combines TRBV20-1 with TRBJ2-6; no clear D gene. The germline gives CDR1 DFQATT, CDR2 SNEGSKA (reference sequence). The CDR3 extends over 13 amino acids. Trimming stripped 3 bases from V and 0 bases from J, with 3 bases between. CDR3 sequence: CSARGSGANVLTF. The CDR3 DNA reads TGCAGTGCTAGGGGCTCTGGGGCCAACGTCCTGACTTTC.

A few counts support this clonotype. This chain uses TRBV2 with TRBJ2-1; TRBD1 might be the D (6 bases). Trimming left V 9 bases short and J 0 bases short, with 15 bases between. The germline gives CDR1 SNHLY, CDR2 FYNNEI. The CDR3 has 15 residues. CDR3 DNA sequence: TGTGCCAGAAAAGCAGGGGTCAACTCCTACAATGAGCAGTTCTTC. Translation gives CARKAGVNSYNEQFF.

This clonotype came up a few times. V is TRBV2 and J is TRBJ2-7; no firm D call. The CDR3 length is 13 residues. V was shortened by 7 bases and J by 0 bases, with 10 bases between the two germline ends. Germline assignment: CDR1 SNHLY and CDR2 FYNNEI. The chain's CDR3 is CASNPPSSYEQYF. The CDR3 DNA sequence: TGTGCCAGCAACCCCCCCAGCTCCTACGAGCAGTACTTC.

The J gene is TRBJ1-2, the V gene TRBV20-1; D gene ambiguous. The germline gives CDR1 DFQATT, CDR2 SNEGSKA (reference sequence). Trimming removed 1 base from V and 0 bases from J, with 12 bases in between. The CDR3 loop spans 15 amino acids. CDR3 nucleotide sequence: TGCAGTGCTAGAGTTCTAACACAAACTAACTATGGCTACACCTTC. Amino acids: CSARVLTQTNYGYTF.

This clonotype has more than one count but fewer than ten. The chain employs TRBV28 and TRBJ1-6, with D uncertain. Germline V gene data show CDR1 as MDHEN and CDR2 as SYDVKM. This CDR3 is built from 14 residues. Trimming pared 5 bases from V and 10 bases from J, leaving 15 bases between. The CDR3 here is CASSPWTGSSPLHF. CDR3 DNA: TGTGCCAGCAGTCCCTGGACGGGGAGCTCACCCCTCCACTTT. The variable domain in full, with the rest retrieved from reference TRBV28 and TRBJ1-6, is DVKVTQSSRYLVKRTGEKVFLECVQDMDHENMFWYRQDPGLGLRLIYFSYDVKMKEKGDIPEGYSVSREKKERFSLILESASTNQTSMYLCASSPWTGSSPLHFGNGTRLTVT.

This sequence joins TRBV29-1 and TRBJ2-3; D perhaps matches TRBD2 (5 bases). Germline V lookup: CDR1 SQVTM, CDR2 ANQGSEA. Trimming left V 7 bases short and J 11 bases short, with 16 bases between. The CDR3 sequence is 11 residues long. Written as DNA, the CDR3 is TGCAGCGACCTCGAGCAAGGGAGGCAGTATTTT. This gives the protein CSDLEQGRQYF.

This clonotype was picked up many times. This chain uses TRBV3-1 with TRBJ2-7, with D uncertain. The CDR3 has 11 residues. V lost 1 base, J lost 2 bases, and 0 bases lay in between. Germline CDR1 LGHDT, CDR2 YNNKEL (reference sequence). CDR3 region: CASSQAYEQYF. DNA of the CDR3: TGTGCCAGCAGCCAAGCCTACGAGCAGTACTTC.

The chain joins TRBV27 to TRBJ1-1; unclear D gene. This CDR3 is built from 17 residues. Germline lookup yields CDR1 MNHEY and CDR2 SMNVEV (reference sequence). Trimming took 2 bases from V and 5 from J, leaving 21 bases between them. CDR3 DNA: TGTGCCAGCAGTTTAAGCCGACGGGGATGGAGGGAAACTGAAGCTTTCTTT. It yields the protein CASSLSRRGWRETEAFF.

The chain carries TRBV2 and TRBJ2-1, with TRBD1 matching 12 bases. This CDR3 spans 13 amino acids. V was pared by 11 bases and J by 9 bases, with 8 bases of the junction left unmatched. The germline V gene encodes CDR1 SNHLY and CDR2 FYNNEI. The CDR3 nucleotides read TGTGCCTGCCGGGACAGGGGGCCCGGTGAGCAGTTCTTC. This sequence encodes CACRDRGPGEQFF.

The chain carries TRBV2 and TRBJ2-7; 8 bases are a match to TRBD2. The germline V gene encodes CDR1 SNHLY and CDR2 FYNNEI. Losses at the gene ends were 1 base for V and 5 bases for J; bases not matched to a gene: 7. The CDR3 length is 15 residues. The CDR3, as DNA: TGTGCCAGCAGTGAAGTACGGGAGGGCGTCGACGAGCAGTACTTC. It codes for CASSEVREGVDEQYF.

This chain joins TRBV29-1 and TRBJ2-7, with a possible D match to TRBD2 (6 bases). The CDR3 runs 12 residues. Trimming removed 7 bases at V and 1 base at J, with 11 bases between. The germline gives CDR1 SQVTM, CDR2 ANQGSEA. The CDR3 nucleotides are TGCAGCGCCCGGGAGCGGTCCTACGAGCAGTACTTC. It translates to CSARERSYEQYF.

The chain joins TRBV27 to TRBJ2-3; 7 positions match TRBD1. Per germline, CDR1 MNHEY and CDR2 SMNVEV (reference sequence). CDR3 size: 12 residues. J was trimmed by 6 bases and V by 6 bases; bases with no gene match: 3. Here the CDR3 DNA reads TGTGCCAGCAGGAACAGGGGTGATACGCAGTATTTT. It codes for CASRNRGDTQYF.

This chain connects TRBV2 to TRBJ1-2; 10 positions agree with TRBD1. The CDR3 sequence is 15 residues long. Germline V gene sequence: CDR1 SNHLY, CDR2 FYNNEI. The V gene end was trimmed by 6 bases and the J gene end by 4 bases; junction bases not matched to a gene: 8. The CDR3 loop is CASRTGGPPSYGYTF. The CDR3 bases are TGTGCCAGCAGGACAGGGGGCCCTCCTAGCTATGGCTACACCTTC.

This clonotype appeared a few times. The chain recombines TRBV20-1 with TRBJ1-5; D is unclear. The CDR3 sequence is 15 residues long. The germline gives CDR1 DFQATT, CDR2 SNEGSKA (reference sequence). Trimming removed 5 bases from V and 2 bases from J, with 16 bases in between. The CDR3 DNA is TGCAGTGCTTCCCCCCCGGGTTTGGGCAATCAGCCCCAGCATTTT. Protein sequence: CSASPPGLGNQPQHF.

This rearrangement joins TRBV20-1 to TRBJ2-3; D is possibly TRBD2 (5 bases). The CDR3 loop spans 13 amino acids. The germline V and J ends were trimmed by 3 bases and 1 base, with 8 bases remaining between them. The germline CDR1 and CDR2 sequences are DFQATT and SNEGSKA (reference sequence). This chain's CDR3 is CSASGDRTDTQYF. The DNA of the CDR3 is TGCAGTGCTAGCGGGGATCGCACAGATACGCAGTATTTT.

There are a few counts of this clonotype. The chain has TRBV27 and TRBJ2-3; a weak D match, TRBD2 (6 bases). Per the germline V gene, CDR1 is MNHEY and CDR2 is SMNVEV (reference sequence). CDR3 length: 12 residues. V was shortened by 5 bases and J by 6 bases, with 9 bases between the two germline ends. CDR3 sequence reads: CASSPEGDTQYF. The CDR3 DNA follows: TGTGCCAGCAGTCCGGAGGGGGATACGCAGTATTTT.

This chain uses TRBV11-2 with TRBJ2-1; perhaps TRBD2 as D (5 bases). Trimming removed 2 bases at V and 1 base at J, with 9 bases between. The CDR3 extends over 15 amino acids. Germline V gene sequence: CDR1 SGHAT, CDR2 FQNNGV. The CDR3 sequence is CASSLFRGSYNEQFF. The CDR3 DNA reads TGTGCCAGCAGCTTATTCCGGGGATCCTACAATGAGCAGTTCTTC.